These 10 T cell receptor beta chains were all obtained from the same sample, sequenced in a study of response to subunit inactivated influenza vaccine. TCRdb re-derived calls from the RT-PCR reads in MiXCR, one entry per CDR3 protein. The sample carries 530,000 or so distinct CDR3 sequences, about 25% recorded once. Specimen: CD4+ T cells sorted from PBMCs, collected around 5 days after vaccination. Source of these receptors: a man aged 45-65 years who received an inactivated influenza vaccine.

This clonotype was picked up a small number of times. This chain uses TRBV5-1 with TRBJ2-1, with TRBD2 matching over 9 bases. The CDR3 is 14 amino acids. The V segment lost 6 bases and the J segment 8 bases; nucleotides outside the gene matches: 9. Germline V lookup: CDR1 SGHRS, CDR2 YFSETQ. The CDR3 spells CASNPSGVHYEQFF. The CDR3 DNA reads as TGCGCCAGCAACCCTAGCGGGGTTCACTATGAGCAGTTCTTC.

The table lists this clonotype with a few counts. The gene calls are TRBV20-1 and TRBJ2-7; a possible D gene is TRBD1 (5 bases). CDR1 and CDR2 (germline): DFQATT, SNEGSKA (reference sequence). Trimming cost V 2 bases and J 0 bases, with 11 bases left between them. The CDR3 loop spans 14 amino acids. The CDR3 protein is CSARKRQSSYEQYF. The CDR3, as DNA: TGCAGTGCTAGAAAGAGACAGAGCTCCTACGAGCAGTACTTC.

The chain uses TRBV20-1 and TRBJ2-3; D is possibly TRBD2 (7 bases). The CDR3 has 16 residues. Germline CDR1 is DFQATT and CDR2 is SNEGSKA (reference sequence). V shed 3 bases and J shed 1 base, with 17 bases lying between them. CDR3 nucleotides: TGCAGTGCTAGGGGGGGCGCTAGCGGTGGCACAGATACGCAGTATTTT. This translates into CSARGGASGGTDTQYF.

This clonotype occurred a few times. Written as DNA, the CDR3 is TGTGCCAGCTCACCCCCGGGATCCCAAGAGACCCAGTACTTC. Translating it yields CASSPPGSQETQYF. The chain carries TRBV18 and TRBJ2-5, with D tentatively TRBD2 (5 bases). Germline V lookup: CDR1 KGHSH, CDR2 LQKENI. The CDR3 is 14 amino acids. V was trimmed by 3 bases and J by 1 base, leaving 9 bases between them.

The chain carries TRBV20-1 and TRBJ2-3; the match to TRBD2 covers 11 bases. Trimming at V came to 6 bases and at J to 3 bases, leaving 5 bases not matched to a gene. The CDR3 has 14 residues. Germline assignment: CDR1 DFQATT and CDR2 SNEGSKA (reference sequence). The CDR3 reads CSATTSGGTDTQYF. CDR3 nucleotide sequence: TGCAGTGCCACTACTAGCGGGGGAACAGATACGCAGTATTTT.

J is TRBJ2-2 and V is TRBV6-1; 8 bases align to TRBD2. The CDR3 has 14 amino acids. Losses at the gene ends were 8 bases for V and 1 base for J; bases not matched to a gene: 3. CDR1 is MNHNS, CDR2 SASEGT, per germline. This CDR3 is CASARGGNTGELFF. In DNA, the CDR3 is TGTGCCAGCGCCCGGGGGGGGAACACCGGGGAGCTGTTTTTT.

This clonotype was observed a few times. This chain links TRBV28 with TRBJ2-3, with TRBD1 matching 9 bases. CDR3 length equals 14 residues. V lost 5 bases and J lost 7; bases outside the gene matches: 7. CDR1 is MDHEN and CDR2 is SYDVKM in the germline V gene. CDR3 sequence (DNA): TGTGCCAGCAGTCCCGGGACAGGGACACATACGCAGTATTTT. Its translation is CASSPGTGTHTQYF.

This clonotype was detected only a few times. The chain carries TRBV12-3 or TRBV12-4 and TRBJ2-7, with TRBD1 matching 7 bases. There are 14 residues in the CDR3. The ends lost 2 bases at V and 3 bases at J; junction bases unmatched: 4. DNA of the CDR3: TGTGCCAGCAGTTTAACGGCAGGGGGCTACGAGCAGTACTTC. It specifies CASSLTAGGYEQYF.

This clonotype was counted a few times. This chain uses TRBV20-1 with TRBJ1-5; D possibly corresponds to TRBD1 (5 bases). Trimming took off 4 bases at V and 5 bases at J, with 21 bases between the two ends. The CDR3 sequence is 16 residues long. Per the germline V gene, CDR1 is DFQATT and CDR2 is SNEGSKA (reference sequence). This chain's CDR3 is CSANPTGEGGDQPQHF. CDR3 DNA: TGCAGTGCTAACCCCACTGGGGAGGGAGGGGATCAGCCCCAGCATTTT.

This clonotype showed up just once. The CDR3 nucleotides read TGTGCCAGTAGCGAAGGGGCACTGAACTATGGCTACACCTTC. Its protein product is CASSEGALNYGYTF. The genes are TRBV19 and TRBJ1-2, with D possibly matching TRBD1 (5 bases). Trimming pared 6 bases from V and 2 bases from J, leaving 13 bases between. CDR3 length equals 14 residues. The V gene's germline CDR1 is LNHDA and CDR2 SQIVND (reference sequence).